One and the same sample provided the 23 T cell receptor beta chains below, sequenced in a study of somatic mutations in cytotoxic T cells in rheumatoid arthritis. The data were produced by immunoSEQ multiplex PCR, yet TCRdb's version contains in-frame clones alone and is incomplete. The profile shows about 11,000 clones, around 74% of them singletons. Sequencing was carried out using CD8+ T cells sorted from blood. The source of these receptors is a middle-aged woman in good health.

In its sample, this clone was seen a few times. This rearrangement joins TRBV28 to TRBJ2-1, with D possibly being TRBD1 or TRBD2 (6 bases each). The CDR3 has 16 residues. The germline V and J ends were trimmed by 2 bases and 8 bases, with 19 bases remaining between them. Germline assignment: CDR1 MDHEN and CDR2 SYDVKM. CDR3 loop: CASSLIGGPGVYEQFF. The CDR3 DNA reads TGTGCCAGCAGTTTAATCGGGGGCCCTGGAGTTTATGAGCAGTTCTTC.

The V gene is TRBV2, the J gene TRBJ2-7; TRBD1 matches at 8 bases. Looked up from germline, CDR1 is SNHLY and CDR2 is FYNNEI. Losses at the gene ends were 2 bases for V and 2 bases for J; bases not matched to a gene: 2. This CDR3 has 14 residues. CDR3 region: CASSEKQGAYEQYF. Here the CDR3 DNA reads TGTGCCAGCAGTGAAAAACAGGGGGCCTACGAGCAGTACTTC.

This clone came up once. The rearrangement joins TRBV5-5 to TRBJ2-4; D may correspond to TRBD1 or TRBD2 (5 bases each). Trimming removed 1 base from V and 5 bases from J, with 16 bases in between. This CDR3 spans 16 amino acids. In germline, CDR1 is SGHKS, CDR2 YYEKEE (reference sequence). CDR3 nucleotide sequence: TGTGCCAGCAGCTTGATTGGGGACGCCCCCCAAAACATTCAGTACTTC. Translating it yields CASSLIGDAPQNIQYF. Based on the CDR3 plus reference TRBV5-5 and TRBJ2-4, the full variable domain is DAGVTQSPTHLIKTRGQQVTLRCSPISGHKSVSWYQQVLGQGPQFIFQYYEKEERGRGNFPDRFSARQFPNYSSELNVNALLLGDSALYLCASSLIGDAPQNIQYFGAGTRLSVL.

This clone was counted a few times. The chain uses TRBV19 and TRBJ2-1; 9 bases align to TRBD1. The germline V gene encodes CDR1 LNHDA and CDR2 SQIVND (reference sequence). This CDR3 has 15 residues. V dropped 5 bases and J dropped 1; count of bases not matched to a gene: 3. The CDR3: CASSAGTGSYNEQFF. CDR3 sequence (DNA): TGTGCCAGTAGTGCTGGGACAGGGTCCTACAATGAGCAGTTCTTC.

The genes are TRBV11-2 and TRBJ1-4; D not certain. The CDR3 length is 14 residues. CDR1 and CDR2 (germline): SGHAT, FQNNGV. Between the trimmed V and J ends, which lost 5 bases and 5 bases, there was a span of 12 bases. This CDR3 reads CASSLTFTNEKLFF. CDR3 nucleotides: TGTGCCAGCAGCCTGACCTTTACCAATGAAAAACTGTTTTTT. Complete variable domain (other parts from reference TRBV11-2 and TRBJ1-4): EAGVAQSPRYKIIEKRQSVAFWCNPISGHATLYWYQQILGQGPKLLIQFQNNGVVDDSQLPKDRFSAERLKGVDSTLKIQPAKLEDSAVYLCASSLTFTNEKLFFGSGTQLSVL.

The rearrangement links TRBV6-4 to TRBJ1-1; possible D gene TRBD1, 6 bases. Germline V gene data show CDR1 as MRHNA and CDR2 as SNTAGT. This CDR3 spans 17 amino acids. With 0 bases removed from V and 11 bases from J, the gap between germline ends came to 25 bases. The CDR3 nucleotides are TGTGCCAGCAGTGACTCGCCTTCTCGTCTTCTGGGGGGCGGGGCTTTCTTT. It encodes CASSDSPSRLLGGGAFF.

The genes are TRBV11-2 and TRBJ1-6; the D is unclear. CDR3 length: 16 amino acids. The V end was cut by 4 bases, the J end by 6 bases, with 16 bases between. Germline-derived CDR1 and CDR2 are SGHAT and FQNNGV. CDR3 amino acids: CASSYSGGRSNSPLHF. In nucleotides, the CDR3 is TGTGCCAGCAGCTACTCCGGAGGCAGGTCTAATTCACCCCTCCACTTT.

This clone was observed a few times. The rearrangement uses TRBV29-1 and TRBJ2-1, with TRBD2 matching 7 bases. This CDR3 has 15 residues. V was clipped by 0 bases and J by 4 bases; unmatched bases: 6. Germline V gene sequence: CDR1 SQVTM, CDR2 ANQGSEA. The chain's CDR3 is CSVEDGAGRYNEQFF. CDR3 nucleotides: TGCAGCGTTGAAGATGGAGCGGGGAGGTACAATGAGCAGTTCTTC.

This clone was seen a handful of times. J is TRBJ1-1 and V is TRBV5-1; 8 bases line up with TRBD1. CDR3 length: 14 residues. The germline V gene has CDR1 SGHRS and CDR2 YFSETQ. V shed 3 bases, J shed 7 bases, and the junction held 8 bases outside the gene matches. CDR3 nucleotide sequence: TGCGCCAGCAGCTCCGGACAGGGCGAGGGTGAAGCTTTCTTT. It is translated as CASSSGQGEGEAFF.

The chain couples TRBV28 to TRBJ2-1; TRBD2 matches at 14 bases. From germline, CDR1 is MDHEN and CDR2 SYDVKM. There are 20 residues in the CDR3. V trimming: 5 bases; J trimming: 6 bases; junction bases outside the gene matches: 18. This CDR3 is CASSIPNGLAGGPGSNEQFF. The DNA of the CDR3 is TGTGCCAGCAGTATCCCCAACGGACTAGCGGGAGGCCCGGGGAGCAATGAGCAGTTCTTC.

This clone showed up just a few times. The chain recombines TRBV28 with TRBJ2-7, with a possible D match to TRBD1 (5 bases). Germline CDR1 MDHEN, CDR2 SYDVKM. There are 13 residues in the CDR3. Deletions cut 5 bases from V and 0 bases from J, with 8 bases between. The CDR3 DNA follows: TGTGCCAGCAGTGCACAGGTCTCCTACGAGCAGTACGTC. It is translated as CASSAQVSYEQYV.

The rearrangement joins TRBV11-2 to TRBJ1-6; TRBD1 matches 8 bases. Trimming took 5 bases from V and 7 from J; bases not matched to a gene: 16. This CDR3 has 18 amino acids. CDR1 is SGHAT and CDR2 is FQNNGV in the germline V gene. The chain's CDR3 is CASSPNSYRGVWNSPLHF. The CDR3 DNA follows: TGTGCCAGCAGCCCCAACAGTTACAGGGGGGTATGGAATTCACCCCTCCACTTT.

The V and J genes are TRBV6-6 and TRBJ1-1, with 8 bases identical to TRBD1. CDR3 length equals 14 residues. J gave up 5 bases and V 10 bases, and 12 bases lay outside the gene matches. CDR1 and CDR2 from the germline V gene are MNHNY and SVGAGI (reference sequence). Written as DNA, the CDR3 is TGTGCCACCCGGGCAGGGGGCTTGAGAACTGAAGCTTTCTTT. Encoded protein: CATRAGGLRTEAFF.

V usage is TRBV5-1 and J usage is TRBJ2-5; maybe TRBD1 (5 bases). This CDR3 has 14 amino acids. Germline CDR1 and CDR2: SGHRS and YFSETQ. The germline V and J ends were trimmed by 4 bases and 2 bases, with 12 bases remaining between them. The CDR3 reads CASSPWTLQETQYF. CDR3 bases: TGCGCCAGCAGCCCATGGACACTACAAGAGACCCAGTACTTC.

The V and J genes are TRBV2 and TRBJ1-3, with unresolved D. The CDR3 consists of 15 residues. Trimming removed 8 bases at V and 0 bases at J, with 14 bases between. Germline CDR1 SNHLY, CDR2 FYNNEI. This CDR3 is CASGLDIGSGNTIYF. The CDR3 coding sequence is TGTGCCAGCGGCCTTGACATTGGCTCTGGAAACACCATATATTTT.

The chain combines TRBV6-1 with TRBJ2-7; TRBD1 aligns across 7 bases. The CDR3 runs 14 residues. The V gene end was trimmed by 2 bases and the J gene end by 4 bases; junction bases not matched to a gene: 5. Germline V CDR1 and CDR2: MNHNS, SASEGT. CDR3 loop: CASSEFGGQYEQYV. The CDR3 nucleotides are TGTGCCAGCAGTGAATTTGGGGGACAGTACGAGCAGTACGTC.

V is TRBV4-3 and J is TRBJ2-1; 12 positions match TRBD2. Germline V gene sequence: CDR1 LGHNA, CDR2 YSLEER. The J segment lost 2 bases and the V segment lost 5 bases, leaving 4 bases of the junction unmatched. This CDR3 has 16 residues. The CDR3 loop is CASSLTSGSPYNEQFF. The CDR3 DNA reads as TGCGCCAGCAGCTTGACTAGCGGGAGCCCCTACAATGAGCAGTTCTTC.

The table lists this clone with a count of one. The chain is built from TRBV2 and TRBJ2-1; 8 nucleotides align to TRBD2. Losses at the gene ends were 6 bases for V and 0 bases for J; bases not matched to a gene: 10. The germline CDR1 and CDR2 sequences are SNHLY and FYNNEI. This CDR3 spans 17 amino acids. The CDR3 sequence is CASSQTSGVSSYNEQFF. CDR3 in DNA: TGTGCCAGCAGCCAAACTAGCGGTGTCAGCTCCTACAATGAGCAGTTCTTC.

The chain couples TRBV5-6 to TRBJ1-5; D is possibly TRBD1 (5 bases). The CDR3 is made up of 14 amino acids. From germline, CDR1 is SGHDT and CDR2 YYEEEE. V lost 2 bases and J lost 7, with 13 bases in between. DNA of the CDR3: TGTGCCAGCAGCTTTGGGGGGAACTGGCAGCCCCAGCATTTT. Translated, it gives CASSFGGNWQPQHF.

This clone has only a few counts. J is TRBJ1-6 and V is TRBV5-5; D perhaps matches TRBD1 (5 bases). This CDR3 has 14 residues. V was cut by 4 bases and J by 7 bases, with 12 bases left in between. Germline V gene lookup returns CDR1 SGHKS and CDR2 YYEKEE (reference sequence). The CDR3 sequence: CASSADSTNSPLHF. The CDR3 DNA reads TGTGCCAGCAGCGCAGACAGTACGAATTCACCCCTCCACTTT.

CDR3 in DNA: TGCGCCAGCAGCTCACGGACTAGCGGGCCAAGCTCCTACAATGAGCAGTTCTTC. Its translation: CASSSRTSGPSSYNEQFF. V gene TRBV5-1 combines with J gene TRBJ2-1; 11 nucleotides match TRBD2. CDR3 length equals 18 residues. Trimming removed 3 bases from V and 0 bases from J; junction bases left unmatched: 8. CDR1 is SGHRS and CDR2 is YFSETQ in the germline V gene. The complete variable domain, with remaining parts taken from reference TRBV5-1 and TRBJ2-1, reads KAGVTQTPRYLIKTRGQQVTLSCSPISGHRSVSWYQQTPGQGLQFLFEYFSETQRNKGNFPGRFSGRQFSNSRSEMNVSTLELGDSALYLCASSSRTSGPSSYNEQFFGPGTRLTVL.

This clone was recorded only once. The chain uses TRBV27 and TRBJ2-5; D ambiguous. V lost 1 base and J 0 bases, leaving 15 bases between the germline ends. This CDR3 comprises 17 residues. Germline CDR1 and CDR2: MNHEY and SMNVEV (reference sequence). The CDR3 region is CASSLLGFPRHQETQYF. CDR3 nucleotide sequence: TGTGCCAGCAGTTTATTGGGCTTTCCAAGGCACCAAGAGACCCAGTACTTC.

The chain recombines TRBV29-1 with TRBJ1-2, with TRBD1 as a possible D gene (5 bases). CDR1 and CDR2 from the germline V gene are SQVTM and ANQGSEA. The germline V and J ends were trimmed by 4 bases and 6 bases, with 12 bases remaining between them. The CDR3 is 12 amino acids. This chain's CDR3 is CSVVEGPNGYTF. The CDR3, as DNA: TGCAGCGTTGTAGAGGGACCTAATGGCTACACCTTC.